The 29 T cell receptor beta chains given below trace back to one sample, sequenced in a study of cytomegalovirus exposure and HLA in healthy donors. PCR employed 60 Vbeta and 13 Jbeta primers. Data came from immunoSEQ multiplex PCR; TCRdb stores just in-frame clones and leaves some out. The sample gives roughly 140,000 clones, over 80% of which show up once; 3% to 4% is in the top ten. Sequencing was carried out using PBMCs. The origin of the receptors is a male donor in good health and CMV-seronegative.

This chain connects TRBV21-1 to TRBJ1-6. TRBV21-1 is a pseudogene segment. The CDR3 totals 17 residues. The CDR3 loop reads CASSKSLLRGFNSPLHF. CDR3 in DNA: TGTGCCAGCAGCAAAAGCCTCCTTCGGGGGTTTAATTCACCCCTCCACTTT.

CDR3 sequence (DNA): TGTGCCAGCAGCCCAGCTCCTAGCGGGAGTGATGAGCAGTTCTTC. Protein sequence: CASSPAPSGSDEQFF. This chain links TRBV7-9 with TRBJ2-1, with 10 bases that match TRBD2. The length of the CDR3 is 15 residues. The germline V gene encodes CDR1 SEHNR and CDR2 FQNEAQ (reference sequence). Trimming removed 5 bases from V and 8 bases from J; junction bases left unmatched: 9. Full variable domain (missing parts from reference TRBV7-9 and TRBJ2-1): DTGVSQNPRHKITKRGQNVTFRCDPISEHNRLYWYRQTLGQGPEFLTYFQNEAQLEKSRLLSDRFSAERPKGSFSTLEIQRTEQGDSAMYLCASSPAPSGSDEQFFGPGTRLTVL.

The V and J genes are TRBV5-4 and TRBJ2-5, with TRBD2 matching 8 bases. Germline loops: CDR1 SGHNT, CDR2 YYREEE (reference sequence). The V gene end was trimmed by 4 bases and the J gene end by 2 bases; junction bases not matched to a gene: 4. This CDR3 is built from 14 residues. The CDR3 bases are TGTGCCAGCAGCCGGGAGGGGTCGCAAGAGACCCAGTACTTC. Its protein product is CASSREGSQETQYF.

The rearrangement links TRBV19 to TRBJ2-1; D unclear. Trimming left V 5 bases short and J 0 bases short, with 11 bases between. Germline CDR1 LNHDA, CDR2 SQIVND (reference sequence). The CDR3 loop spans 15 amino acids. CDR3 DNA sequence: TGTGCCAGTAGTGGTCAGCGAAACTCCTACAATGAGCAGTTCTTC. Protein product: CASSGQRNSYNEQFF.

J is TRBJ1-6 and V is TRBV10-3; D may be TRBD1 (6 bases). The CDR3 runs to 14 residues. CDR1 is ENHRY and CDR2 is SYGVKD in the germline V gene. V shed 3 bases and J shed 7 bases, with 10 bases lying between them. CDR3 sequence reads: CAISDVTGNSPLHF. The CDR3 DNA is TGTGCCATCAGTGACGTAACAGGGAATTCACCCCTCCACTTT.

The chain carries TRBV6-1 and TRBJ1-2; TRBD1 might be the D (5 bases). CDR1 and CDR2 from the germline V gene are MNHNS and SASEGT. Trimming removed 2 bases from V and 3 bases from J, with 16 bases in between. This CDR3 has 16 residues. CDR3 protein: CASSEWGTSPYYGYTF. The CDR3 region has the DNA TGTGCCAGCAGTGAATGGGGCACCTCCCCGTACTATGGCTACACCTTC.

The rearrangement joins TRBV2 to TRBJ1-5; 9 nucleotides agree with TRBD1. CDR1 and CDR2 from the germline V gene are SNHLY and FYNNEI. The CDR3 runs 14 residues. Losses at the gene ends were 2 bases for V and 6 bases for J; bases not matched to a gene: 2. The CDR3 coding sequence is TGTGCCAGCAGTGAACGGGACAGGGTTCAGCCCCAGCATTTT. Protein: CASSERDRVQPQHF.

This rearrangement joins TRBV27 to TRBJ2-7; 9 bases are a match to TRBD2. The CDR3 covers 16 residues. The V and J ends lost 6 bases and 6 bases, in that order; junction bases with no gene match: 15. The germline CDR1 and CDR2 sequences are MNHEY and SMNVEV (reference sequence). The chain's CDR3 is CASRGSWREGRAEQYF. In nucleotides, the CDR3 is TGTGCCAGCAGGGGGAGTTGGCGGGAGGGCCGTGCCGAGCAGTACTTC.

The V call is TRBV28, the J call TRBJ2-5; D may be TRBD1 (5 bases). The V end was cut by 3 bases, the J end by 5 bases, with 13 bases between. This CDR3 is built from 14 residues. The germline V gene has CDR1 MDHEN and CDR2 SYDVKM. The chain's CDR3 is CASSFIGDEETQYF. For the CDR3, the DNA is TGTGCCAGCAGTTTCATAGGGGATGAGGAGACCCAGTACTTC.

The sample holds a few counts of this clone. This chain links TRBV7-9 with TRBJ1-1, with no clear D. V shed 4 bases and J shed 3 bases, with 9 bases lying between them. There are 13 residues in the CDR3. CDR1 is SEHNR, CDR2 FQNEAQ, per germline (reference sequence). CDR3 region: CASSWIGDTEAFF. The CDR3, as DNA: TGTGCCAGCAGCTGGATCGGGGACACTGAAGCTTTCTTT.

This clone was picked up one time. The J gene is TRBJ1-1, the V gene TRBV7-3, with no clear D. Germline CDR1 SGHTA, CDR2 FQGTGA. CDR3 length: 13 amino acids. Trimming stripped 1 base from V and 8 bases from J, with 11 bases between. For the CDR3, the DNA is TGTGCCAGCAGCTTAAAGCGGTTTAACGAAGCTTTCTTT. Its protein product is CASSLKRFNEAFF.

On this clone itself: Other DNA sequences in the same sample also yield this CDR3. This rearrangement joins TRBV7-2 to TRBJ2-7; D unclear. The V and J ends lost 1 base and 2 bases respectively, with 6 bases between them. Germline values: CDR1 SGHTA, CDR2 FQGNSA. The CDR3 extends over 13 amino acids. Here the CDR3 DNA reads TGTGCCAGCAGCTTAGGTCGGGCCTACGAGCAGTACTTC. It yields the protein CASSLGRAYEQYF.

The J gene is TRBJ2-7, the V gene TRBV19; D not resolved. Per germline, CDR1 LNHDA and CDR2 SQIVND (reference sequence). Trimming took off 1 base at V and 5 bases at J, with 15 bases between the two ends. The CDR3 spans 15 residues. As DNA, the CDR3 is TGTGCCAGTAGTATAGGGTTGGGCAGGTTCAACGAGCAGTACTTC. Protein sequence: CASSIGLGRFNEQYF.

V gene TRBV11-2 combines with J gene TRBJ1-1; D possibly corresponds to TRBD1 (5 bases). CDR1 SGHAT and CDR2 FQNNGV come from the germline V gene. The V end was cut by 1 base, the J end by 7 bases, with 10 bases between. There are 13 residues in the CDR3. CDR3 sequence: CASSLGQGSEAFF. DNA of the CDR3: TGTGCCAGCAGCTTAGGTCAGGGCAGTGAAGCTTTCTTT.

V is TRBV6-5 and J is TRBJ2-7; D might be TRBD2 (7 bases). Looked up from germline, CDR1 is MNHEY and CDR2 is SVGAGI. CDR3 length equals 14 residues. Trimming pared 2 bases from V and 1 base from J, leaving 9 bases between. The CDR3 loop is CASSYRGGSYEQYF. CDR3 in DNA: TGTGCCAGCAGTTACAGGGGGGGGTCCTACGAGCAGTACTTC.

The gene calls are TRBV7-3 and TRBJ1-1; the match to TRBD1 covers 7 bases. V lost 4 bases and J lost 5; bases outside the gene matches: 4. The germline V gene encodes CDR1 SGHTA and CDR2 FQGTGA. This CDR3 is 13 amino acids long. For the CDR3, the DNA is TGTGCCAGCAGCTCAATGACAGGGACTGAAGCTTTCTTT. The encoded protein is CASSSMTGTEAFF. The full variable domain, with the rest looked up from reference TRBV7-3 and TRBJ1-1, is GAGVSQTPSNKVTEKGKYVELRCDPISGHTALYWYRQSLGQGPEFLIYFQGTGAADDSGLPNDRFFAVRPEGSVSTLKIQRTERGDSAVYLCASSSMTGTEAFFGQGTRLTVV.

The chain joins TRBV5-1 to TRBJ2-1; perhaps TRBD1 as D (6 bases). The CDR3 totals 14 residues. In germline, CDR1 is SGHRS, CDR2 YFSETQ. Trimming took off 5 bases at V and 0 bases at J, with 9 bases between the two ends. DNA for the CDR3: TGCGCCAGCAGTACAGGGCACTCCTACAATGAGCAGTTCTTC. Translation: CASSTGHSYNEQFF.

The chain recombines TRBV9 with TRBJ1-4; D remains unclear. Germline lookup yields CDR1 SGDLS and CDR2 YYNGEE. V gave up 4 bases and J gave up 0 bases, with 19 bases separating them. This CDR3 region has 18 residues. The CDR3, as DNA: TGTGCCAGCAGCCTTCGAGCGGGCAGCCTTGCAACTAATGAAAAACTGTTTTTT. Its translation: CASSLRAGSLATNEKLFF.

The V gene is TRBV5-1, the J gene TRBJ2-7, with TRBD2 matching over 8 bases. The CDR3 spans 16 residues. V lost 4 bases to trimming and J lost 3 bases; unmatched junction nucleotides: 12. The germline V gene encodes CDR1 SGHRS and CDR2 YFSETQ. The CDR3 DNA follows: TGCGCCAGCAGCCCCGGGGGACTAGAGGTCCACTACGAGCAGTACTTC. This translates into CASSPGGLEVHYEQYF.

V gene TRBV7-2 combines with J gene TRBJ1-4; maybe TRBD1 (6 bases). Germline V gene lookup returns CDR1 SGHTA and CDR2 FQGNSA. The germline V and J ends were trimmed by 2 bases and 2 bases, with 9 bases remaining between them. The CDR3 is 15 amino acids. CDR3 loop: CASSLLRGTNEKLFF. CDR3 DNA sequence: TGTGCCAGCAGCTTACTGAGGGGGACTAATGAAAAACTGTTTTTT. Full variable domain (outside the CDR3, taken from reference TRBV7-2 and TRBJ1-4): GAGVSQSPSNKVTEKGKDVELRCDPISGHTALYWYRQSLGQGLEFLIYFQGNSAPDKSGLPSDRFSAERTGGSVSTLTIQRTQQEDSAVYLCASSLLRGTNEKLFFGSGTQLSVL.

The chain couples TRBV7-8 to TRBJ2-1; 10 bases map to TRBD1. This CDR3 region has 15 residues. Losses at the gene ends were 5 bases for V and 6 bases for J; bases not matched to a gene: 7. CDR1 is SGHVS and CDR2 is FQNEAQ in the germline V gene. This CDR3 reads CASSVGTGAPNEQFF. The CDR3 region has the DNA TGTGCCAGCAGCGTAGGGACAGGGGCTCCCAATGAGCAGTTCTTC.

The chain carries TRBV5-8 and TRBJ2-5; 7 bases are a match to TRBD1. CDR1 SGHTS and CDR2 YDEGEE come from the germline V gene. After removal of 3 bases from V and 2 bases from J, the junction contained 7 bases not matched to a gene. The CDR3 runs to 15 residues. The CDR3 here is CASSSGQSSQETQYF. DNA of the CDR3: TGTGCCAGCAGCTCGGGACAGAGTAGTCAAGAGACCCAGTACTTC.

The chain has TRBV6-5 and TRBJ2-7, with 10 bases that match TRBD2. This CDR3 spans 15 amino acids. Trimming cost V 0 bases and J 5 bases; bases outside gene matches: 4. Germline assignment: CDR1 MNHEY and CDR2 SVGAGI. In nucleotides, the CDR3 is TGTGCCAGCAGTTACTCGACTAGCGGGTCGAACGAGCAGTACTTC. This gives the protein CASSYSTSGSNEQYF.

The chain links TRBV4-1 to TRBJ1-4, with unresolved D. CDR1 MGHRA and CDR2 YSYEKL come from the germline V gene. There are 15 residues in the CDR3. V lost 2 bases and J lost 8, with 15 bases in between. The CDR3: CASSQRRGAGEKLFF. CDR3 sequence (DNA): TGCGCCAGCAGCCAACGCCGGGGAGCGGGGGAAAAACTGTTTTTT.

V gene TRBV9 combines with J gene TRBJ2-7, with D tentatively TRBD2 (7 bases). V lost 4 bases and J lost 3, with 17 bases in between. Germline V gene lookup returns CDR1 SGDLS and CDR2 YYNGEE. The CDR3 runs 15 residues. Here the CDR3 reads CASSPSPGGLYEQYF. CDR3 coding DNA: TGTGCCAGCAGCCCCTCACCGGGGGGCCTCTACGAGCAGTACTTC.

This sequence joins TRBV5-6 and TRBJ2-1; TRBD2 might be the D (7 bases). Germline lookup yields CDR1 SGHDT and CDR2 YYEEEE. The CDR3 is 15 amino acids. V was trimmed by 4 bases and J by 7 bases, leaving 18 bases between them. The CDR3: CASSTGGAGSNEQFF. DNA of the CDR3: TGTGCCAGCAGCACGGGGGGCGCCGGTTCGAATGAGCAGTTCTTC.

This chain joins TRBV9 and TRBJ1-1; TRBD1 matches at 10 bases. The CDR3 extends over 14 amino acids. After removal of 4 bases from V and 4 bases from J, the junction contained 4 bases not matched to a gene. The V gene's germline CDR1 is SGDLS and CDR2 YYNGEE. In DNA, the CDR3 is TGTGCCAGCAGCCCAGGGACAGGGGCCACTGAAGCTTTCTTT. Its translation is CASSPGTGATEAFF.

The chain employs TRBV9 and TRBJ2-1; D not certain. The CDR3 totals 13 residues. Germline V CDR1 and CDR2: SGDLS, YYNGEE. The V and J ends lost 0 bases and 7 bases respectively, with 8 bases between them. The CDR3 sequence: CASSVASGNEQFF. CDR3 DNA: TGTGCCAGCAGCGTAGCTAGTGGGAATGAGCAGTTCTTC.

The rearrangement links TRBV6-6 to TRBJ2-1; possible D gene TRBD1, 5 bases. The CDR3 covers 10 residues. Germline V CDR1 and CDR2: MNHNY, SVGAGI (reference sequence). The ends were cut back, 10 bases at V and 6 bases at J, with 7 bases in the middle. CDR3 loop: CAMGRNEQFF. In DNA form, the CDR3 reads TGTGCCATGGGGCGCAATGAGCAGTTCTTC.